This T cell receptor beta chain was profiled in a study of monozygotic twins with cystic fibrosis. Study at large: Library input was 2.5 to 3.5 micrograms of fragmented DNA, with approximately 15 PCR cycles.

Clones were read by immunoSEQ multiplex PCR, and TCRdb kept only the in-frame ones, dropping some. Among tens of thousands of clones, 80% to 95% were seen once, and the ten largest hold about 0.3%. Overall study results and limits: Co-twins had the most similar V usage for 13 of 16 pairs, J for 8. Monozygotic CF twins shared more identical nucleotide clonotypes than unrelated patients.

As to this clone: Its antigen is undetermined.

The sample consisted of blood. The TCR was taken from a girl aged 2 to 10 with cystic fibrosis.

CDR3 loop: CASRSFVTGGNEKLFF. CDR3 bases: TGTGCCAGCAGGTCGTTCGTGACAGGGGGAAATGAAAAACTGTTTTTT. V usage is TRBV2 and J usage is TRBJ1-4, with 9 positions matching TRBD1. The ends lost 6 bases at V and 5 bases at J; junction bases unmatched: 10. The germline V gene encodes CDR1 SNHLY and CDR2 FYNNEI. CDR3 length: 16 residues.